These 21 T cell receptor beta chains share one sample of origin, sequenced in a study of CD8+ T cells in alopecia areata (dated by TCRdb to about 2018). The library relied on the immunoSEQ multiplex PCR assay. For TCR sequencing, RNA was extracted from every sample and reverse transcribed into cDNA to serve as template. Not all clones reach the TCRdb copy of this immuneACCESS table, which keeps in-frame sequences only. Checked studies attribute under half of the gap to unresolved V genes and leave the rest unexplained. Recorded for this sample are roughly 7,200 clones; around 70% of them occurred a single time. In total, the top ten clones hold approximately 16% of the sample. Interpreted using the paper, the time point label stands for: about 4 weeks on oral tofacitinib. The treatment or condition label, as the study defines it: oral pan-JAK inhibitor, 5-10 mg twice daily. From alopecia areata patients, peripheral blood was collected along with lesional scalp punch biopsies.

The material sequenced was skin, taken at week 4, from a patient treated with tofacitinib. The receptors were gathered from a human donor with alopecia areata.

The chain combines TRBV29-1 with TRBJ2-7; D may correspond to TRBD1 or TRBD2 (5 bases each). V shed 5 bases and J shed 4 bases, with 15 bases lying between them. The CDR3 is 13 residues long. Per the germline V gene, CDR1 is SQVTM and CDR2 is ANQGSEA. The CDR3 reads CSVLSGLTYEQYF. CDR3 bases: TGCAGCGTTCTCTCGGGGCTGACATACGAGCAGTACTTC.

This clone has more than one count but fewer than ten. V usage is TRBV30 and J usage is TRBJ2-1; D gene unclear. The germline V gene encodes CDR1 GTSNPN and CDR2 SVGIG (reference sequence). V lost 4 bases and J 6 bases, leaving 13 bases between the germline ends. The CDR3 spans 13 residues. CDR3 DNA sequence: TGTGCCTGGAACCAGGTCATAGGCAATGAGCAGTTCTTC. Protein: CAWNQVIGNEQFF.

The chain employs TRBV6-5 and TRBJ2-1; D is possibly TRBD2 (5 bases). V lost 2 bases to trimming and J lost 7 bases, with 12 bases between them. Looked up from germline, CDR1 is MNHEY and CDR2 is SVGAGI. This CDR3 contains 14 residues. CDR3 coding DNA: TGTGCCAGCAGTTACACCCGGACTCTTAATGAGCAGTTCTTC. Its protein is CASSYTRTLNEQFF.

CDR3 loop: CSGGTGTGNEQYF. CDR3 sequence (DNA): TGCAGCGGGGGGACCGGGACAGGGAACGAGCAGTACTTC. The chain uses TRBV29-1 and TRBJ2-7; 9 bases agree with TRBD1. Trimming cost V 7 bases and J 5 bases; bases outside gene matches: 9. The CDR3 runs 13 residues. Germline lookup yields CDR1 SQVTM and CDR2 ANQGSEA.

The V call is TRBV21-1, the J call TRBJ2-7. TRBV21-1 is flagged as a pseudogene. This CDR3 has 15 residues. CDR3 sequence: CASSNFRDPHYEQYF. The DNA for the CDR3 is TGTGCCAGCAGCAACTTCCGGGACCCCCACTACGAGCAGTACTTC.

The V and J genes are TRBV19 and TRBJ1-6; D is undetermined. Trimming took off 3 bases at V and 7 bases at J, with 10 bases between the two ends. This CDR3 contains 14 residues. Germline CDR1 and CDR2: LNHDA and SQIVND (reference sequence). This CDR3 reads CASSISLGNSPLHF. The CDR3 DNA is TGTGCCAGTAGTATTAGTTTGGGAAATTCACCCCTCCACTTT.

This sequence joins TRBV5-1 and TRBJ2-5, with D possibly being TRBD2 (5 bases). V dropped 3 bases and J dropped 5 bases, with 17 bases sitting between them. CDR1 and CDR2 from the germline V gene are SGHRS and YFSETQ. CDR3 length equals 15 residues. The CDR3 coding sequence is TGCGCCAGCAGCTCCGCAGGACGGGGTACCGAGACCCAGTACTTC. Protein: CASSSAGRGTETQYF.

This clone was counted a few times. The V call is TRBV2, the J call TRBJ2-5; 14 bases fit TRBD2. The CDR3 contains 15 residues. V dropped 5 bases and J dropped 3; count of bases not matched to a gene: 2. Per the germline V gene, CDR1 is SNHLY and CDR2 is FYNNEI. The CDR3 DNA is TGTGCCAGCAGTAGGGGACTAGCGGGGGAAGAGACCCAGTACTTC. Translating gives CASSRGLAGEETQYF.

The chain is built from TRBV30 and TRBJ2-2, with 7 bases fitting TRBD1. This CDR3 contains 15 residues. V lost 1 base, J lost 2 bases, and 4 bases stayed unmatched. Germline lookup yields CDR1 GTSNPN and CDR2 SVGIG (reference sequence). The CDR3: CAWSAGTANTGELFF. For the CDR3, the DNA is TGTGCCTGGAGTGCCGGGACAGCTAACACCGGGGAGCTGTTTTTT. Drawing the rest from reference TRBV30 and TRBJ2-2, the complete variable domain is SQTIHQWPATLVQPVGSPLSLECTVEGTSNPNLYWYRQAAGRGLQLLFYSVGIGQISSEVPQNLSASRPQDRQFILSSKKLLLSDSGFYLCAWSAGTANTGELFFGEGSRLTVL.

V usage is TRBV2 and J usage is TRBJ2-3, with 12 bases that match TRBD2. Germline V lookup: CDR1 SNHLY, CDR2 FYNNEI. Trimming cost V 3 bases and J 2 bases; bases outside gene matches: 6. The CDR3 runs 17 residues. This CDR3 reads CASSDRLAGDFTDTQYF. In DNA form, the CDR3 reads TGTGCCAGCAGTGACCGACTAGCGGGGGATTTCACAGATACGCAGTATTTT.

By proportion, this clone is medium-sized. J is TRBJ2-2 and V is TRBV7-3, with D tentatively TRBD1 (6 bases). The CDR3 consists of 17 residues. Trimming shortened V by 5 bases and J by 5 bases, and 21 bases separated the two germline ends. Germline V gives CDR1 SGHTA, CDR2 FQGTGA. The CDR3 reads CASSPYRQEVGTGELFF. The CDR3 DNA reads as TGTGCCAGCAGCCCCTATCGACAGGAAGTTGGAACCGGGGAGCTGTTTTTT.

The chain joins TRBV29-1 to TRBJ1-3, with 7 bases matching TRBD1. V shed 7 bases, J shed 0 bases, and the junction held 15 bases outside the gene matches. CDR3 length: 17 amino acids. The germline gives CDR1 SQVTM, CDR2 ANQGSEA. Written as DNA, the CDR3 is TGCAGCGCGAGGGGTGAGGGGGCTAAGGGCTCTGGAAACACCATATATTTT. It encodes CSARGEGAKGSGNTIYF.

This chain connects TRBV4-1 to TRBJ2-1; D might be TRBD1 or TRBD2, each matching 5 bases. CDR3 length: 12 residues. Germline loops: CDR1 MGHRA, CDR2 YSYEKL. The germline V and J ends were trimmed by 0 bases and 8 bases, with 5 bases remaining between them. The CDR3 DNA reads TGCGCCAGCAGCCAAGAGGGGGATGAGCAGTTCTTC. This codes for CASSQEGDEQFF.

The CDR3 region is CASSLNRGLNEKLFF. Written as DNA, the CDR3 is TGTGCCAGCAGTCTGAACAGGGGGCTGAATGAAAAACTGTTTTTT. The V and J genes are TRBV27 and TRBJ1-4; 9 bases map to TRBD1. The CDR3 sequence is 15 residues long. Germline trimming cut 5 bases from V and 5 bases from J; bases unmatched to any gene: 6. From germline, CDR1 is MNHEY and CDR2 SMNVEV (reference sequence). Filled out from reference TRBV27 and TRBJ1-4, the complete variable domain reads EAQVTQNPRYLITVTGKKLTVTCSQNMNHEYMSWYRQDPGLGLRQIYYSMNVEVTDKGDVPEGYKVSRKEKRNFPLILESPSPNQTSLYFCASSLNRGLNEKLFFGSGTQLSVL.

V usage is TRBV2 and J usage is TRBJ2-1; D remains unclear. CDR1 and CDR2 (germline): SNHLY, FYNNEI. This CDR3 contains 13 residues. Trimming cost V 8 bases and J 7 bases, with 15 bases left between them. The CDR3 protein is CASGSRWPNEQFF. CDR3 DNA: TGTGCCAGCGGGTCGAGGTGGCCGAATGAGCAGTTCTTC.

This clone has a single count. J is TRBJ2-1 and V is TRBV4-2; D possibly corresponds to TRBD1 (6 bases). The CDR3 loop spans 15 amino acids. V shed 2 bases and J shed 6 bases, with 14 bases lying between them. CDR1 and CDR2 (germline): LGHNA, YNFKEQ. The CDR3 coding sequence is TGTGCCAGCAGCCAATTCCCTAGCAGGGGCAATGAGCAGTTCTTC. Amino acids: CASSQFPSRGNEQFF.

The chain carries TRBV11-2 and TRBJ2-7; TRBD2 matches 15 bases. V gave up 3 bases and J gave up 5 bases; unmatched junction bases: 8. Germline CDR1 and CDR2: SGHAT and FQNNGV. CDR3 length: 17 residues. The CDR3 is CASSFRRGLAGGDEQYF. The CDR3 region has the DNA TGTGCCAGCAGCTTCCGGAGGGGACTAGCGGGAGGCGACGAGCAGTACTTC.

The chain combines TRBV7-9 with TRBJ2-7; D gene unclear. V was shortened by 5 bases and J by 6 bases, with 14 bases between the two germline ends. The length of the CDR3 is 13 residues. CDR1 is SEHNR, CDR2 FQNEAQ, per germline (reference sequence). The CDR3 loop is CASSRTGGGEQYF. CDR3 nucleotide sequence: TGTGCCAGCAGCCGGACCGGCGGTGGCGAGCAGTACTTC. Together with reference TRBV7-9 and TRBJ2-7, the CDR3 gives the full variable domain: DTGVSQNPRHKITKRGQNVTFRCDPISEHNRLYWYRQTLGQGPEFLTYFQNEAQLEKSRLLSDRFSAERPKGSFSTLEIQRTEQGDSAMYLCASSRTGGGEQYFGPGTRLTVT.

This chain uses TRBV7-9 with TRBJ2-2, with TRBD2 as a possible D gene (5 bases). CDR1 is SEHNR and CDR2 is FQNEAQ in the germline V gene (reference sequence). The CDR3 length is 15 residues. Trimming took off 1 base at V and 6 bases at J, with 12 bases between the two ends. The DNA for the CDR3 is TGTGCCAGCAGCTTAGGAGTTGACTATGCCGGGGAGCTGTTTTTT. This translates into CASSLGVDYAGELFF.

The chain carries TRBV11-3 and TRBJ2-1; 7 nucleotides align to TRBD2. Germline CDR1 reads SGHNT; CDR2 reads YENEEA. The CDR3 is 12 amino acids. The V gene end was trimmed by 5 bases and the J gene end by 6 bases; junction bases not matched to a gene: 1. The CDR3 DNA is TGTGCCAGCAGCGGGAGGGGCAATGAGCAGTTCTTC. Protein: CASSGRGNEQFF.

V gene TRBV7-3 combines with J gene TRBJ2-3, with D perhaps being TRBD1 or TRBD2 (5 bases each). Deletions cut 7 bases from V and 3 bases from J, with 20 bases between. The germline V gene encodes CDR1 SGHTA and CDR2 FQGTGA. The CDR3 has 16 amino acids. CDR3 DNA: TGTGCCAGCACAAATCCCCGGGGCCCTATGACAGATACGCAGTATTTT. Translating it yields CASTNPRGPMTDTQYF.